This T cell receptor (beta chain) was identified in a study of blood T cell repertoires in COVID-19. For the study at large: Recovery among Cohort 3 donors was established by two negative PCRs, clearance, or symptom resolution. COVID-19 samples from acute and convalescent phases originated in the United States, Italy and Spain.

Per the original data handling: Amplifying reference gene primers gave estimates of nucleated cell counts. Clones were sequenced by immunoSEQ multiplex PCR, and TCRdb holds only the in-frame ones, with some missing. V, J and clone size were drawn from that table, and D and trimming were deduced from the DNA. The table shows some 200,000 clones, with roughly nine tenths occurring only once. CDR1 SGDLS and CDR2 YYNGEE come from the germline V gene. Trimming pared 3 bases from V and 0 bases from J, leaving 13 bases between. This CDR3 is 15 amino acids long. Cohorts were determined from participant-reported clinical history.

Source material: PBMCs or T cells enriched from blood (not recorded which). This clonotype was sampled from a woman in her 50s in a cohort exposed to, infected with or recovered from COVID-19 (not recorded which). The rearrangement joins TRBV9 to TRBJ2-7; D possibly corresponds to TRBD2 (6 bases). The CDR3 sequence: CASSGSGGFSYEQYF. In nucleotides, the CDR3 is TGTGCCAGCAGCGGGAGTGGGGGGTTCTCCTACGAGCAGTACTTC.